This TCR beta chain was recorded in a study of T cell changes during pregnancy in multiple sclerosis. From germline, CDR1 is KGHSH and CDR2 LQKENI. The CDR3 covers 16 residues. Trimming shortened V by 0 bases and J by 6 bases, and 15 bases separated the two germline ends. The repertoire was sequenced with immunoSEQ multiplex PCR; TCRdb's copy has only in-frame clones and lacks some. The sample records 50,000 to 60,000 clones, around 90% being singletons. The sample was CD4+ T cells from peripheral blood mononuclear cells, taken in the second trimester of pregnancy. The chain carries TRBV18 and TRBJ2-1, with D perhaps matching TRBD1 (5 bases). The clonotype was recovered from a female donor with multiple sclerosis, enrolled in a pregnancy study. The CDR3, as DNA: TGTGCCAGCTCACCACCCCAGGGTAGAATAGTCAATGAGCAGTTCTTC. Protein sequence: CASSPPQGRIVNEQFF. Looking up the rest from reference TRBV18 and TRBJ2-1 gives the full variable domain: NAGVMQNPRHLVRRRGQEARLRCSPMKGHSHVYWYRQLPEEGLKFMVYLQKENIIDESGMPKERFSAEFPKEGPSILRIQQVVRGDSAAYFCASSPPQGRIVNEQFFGPGTRLTVL.